The entry below gives a single TCR beta chain sequence along with its context. Its specificity is not known. This CDR3 spans 14 amino acids. Trimming stripped 2 bases from V and 6 bases from J, with 12 bases between. Germline V lookup: CDR1 SGHTA, CDR2 FQGTGA. Sorting of CD4+ naive, central memory, regulatory and stem cell-like memory cells was performed via CD45RO/CCR7/CD25/CD127/CD95/CD27. Purities in excess of 95% were seen in all sorted populations. The investigators reverse transcribed all of the isolated RNA, so they sequenced expressed TCRB transcripts. The method was immunoSEQ multiplex PCR; TCRdb's version includes in-frame clones alone and lacks a portion of them. The profile shows 130,000 to 150,000 clones, around 51% of them singletons. This entry belongs to a study of beta chain features in type 1 diabetes. Overall study findings and caveats: TCRB CDR3 length was moderately but significantly reduced in all four CD4+ subsets of Type 1 diabetes patients.

Specimen: Tregs from blood. The chain employs TRBV7-3 and TRBJ2-3; TRBD2 might be the D (6 bases). This TCR was recovered from a man aged 18 to 30 in good health. The CDR3 bases are TGTGCCAGCAGCTTAGGAAGCGGGCGGGATACGCAGTATTTT. It encodes CASSLGSGRDTQYF.